A selection of T cell receptor beta chains follows, all from one sample in a study of neurological immune-mediated disorders. TCRdb independently ran MiXCR on the 5' RACE reads; one entry per CDR3 protein. The table has fewer than 30,000 distinct CDR3 sequences, 13% seen once. Input material: PBMCs. These receptors all stem from a woman aged 40 to 55 with HTLV-1-associated myelopathy (HAM/TSP). Each CDR3 is given without its conserved first and last residue. Fields, in order: J gene, V gene, D gene, CDR3 protein. The D gene is left open where the match is weak.

TRBJ2-2	TRBV5-1	.	ASSFTGSAGTGELF
TRBJ2-2	TRBV24-1	TRBD1	ATAGTGAGELF
TRBJ1-2	TRBV20-1	.	SARVVYRNYGYT
TRBJ1-6	TRBV4-2	.	ANSHGGREAPLH
TRBJ1-1	TRBV7-6	.	ASSPSPLNTEAF
TRBJ2-6	TRBV6-6	TRBD1	ASSLGTELSGANVLT
TRBJ2-1	TRBV5-1	.	ASSFYICSARVAGGVDEQF
TRBJ1-2	TRBV6-5	.	ASSYSAGGNYGYT
TRBJ2-7	TRBV7-2	.	ASSLQSSYEQY
TRBJ2-5	TRBV6-4	.	ASSDKQETQY
TRBJ2-1	TRBV5-1	.	ASSLGRVSYNEQF
TRBJ2-3	TRBV5-5	.	ASSFGASTDTQY
TRBJ2-7	TRBV5-1	.	ASSLAGTYGGQY
TRBJ1-3	TRBV24-1	TRBD1	ATSDATGERDTIY
TRBJ1-6	TRBV11-2	.	ASSRGVGVGSYNSPLH
TRBJ2-4	TRBV20-1	TRBD1	SASSGTDKNIQY
TRBJ2-3	TRBV5-1	.	ASSLDVASTDTQY
TRBJ2-5	TRBV20-1	.	SAGAGGQQETQY
TRBJ1-1	TRBV29-1	.	SAGGFITEAF
TRBJ1-6	TRBV6-6	.	ASSYSGGRTSPLH
TRBJ2-3	TRBV6-5	TRBD1	ASSYGRGQNTDTQY
TRBJ2-7	TRBV6-6	TRBD2	ASSPPGLADYEQY
TRBJ2-7	TRBV20-1	.	SARDGGELEQY